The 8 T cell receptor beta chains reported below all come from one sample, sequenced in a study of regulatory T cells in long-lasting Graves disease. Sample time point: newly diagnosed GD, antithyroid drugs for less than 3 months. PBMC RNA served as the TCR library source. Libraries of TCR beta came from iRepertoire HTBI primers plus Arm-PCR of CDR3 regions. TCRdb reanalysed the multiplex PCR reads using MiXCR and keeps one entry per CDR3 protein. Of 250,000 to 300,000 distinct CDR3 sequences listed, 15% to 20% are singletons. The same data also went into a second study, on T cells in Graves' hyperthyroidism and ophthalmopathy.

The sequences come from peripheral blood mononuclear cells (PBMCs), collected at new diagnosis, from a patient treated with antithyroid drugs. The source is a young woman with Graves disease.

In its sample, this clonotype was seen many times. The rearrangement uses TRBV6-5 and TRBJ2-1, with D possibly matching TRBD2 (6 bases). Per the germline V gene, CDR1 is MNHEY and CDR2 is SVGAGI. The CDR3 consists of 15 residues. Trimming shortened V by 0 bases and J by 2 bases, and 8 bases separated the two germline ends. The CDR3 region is CASSYSGGPYNEQFF. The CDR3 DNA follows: TGTGCCAGCAGTTACTCGGGGGGACCCTACAATGAGCAGTTCTTC.

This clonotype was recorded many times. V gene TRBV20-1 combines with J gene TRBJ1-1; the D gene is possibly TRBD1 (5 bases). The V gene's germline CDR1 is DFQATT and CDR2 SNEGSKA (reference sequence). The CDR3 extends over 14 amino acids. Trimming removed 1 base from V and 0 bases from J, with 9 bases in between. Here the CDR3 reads CSARVNRMNTEAFF. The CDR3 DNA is TGCAGTGCTAGAGTTAACAGGATGAACACTGAAGCTTTCTTT.

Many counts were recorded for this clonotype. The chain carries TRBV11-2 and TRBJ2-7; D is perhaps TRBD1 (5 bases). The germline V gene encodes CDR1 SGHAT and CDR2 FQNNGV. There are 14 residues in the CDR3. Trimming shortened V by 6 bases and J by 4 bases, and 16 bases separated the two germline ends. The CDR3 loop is CASRVETGHYEQYF. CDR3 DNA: TGTGCCAGCAGGGTTGAAACAGGCCATTACGAGCAGTACTTC.

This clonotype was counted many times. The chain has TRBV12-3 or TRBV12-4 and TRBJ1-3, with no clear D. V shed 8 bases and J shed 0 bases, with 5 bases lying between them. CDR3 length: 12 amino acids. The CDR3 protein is CASGVSGNTIYF. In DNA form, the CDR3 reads TGTGCCAGCGGGGTCTCTGGAAACACCATATATTTT.

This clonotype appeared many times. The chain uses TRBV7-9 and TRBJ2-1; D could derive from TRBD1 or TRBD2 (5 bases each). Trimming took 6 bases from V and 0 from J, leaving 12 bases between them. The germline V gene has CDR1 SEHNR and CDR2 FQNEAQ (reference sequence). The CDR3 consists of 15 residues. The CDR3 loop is CASRLGGSSYNEQFF. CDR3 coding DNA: TGTGCCAGCAGGCTTGGGGGAAGCTCCTACAATGAGCAGTTCTTC.

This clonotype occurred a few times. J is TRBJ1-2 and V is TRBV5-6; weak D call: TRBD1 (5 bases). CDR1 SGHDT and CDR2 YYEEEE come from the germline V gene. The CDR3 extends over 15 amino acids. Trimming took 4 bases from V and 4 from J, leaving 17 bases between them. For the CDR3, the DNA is TGTGCCAGCAGCAACATCGGGACCTTTATCTATGGCTACACCTTC. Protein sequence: CASSNIGTFIYGYTF.

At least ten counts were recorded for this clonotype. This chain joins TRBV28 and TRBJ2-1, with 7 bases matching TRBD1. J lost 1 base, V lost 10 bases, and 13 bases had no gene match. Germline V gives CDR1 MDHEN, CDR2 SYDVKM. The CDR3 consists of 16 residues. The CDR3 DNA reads TGTGCCACCTTAGGTAGCCAGGGGGATTCCTACAATGAGCAGTTCTTC. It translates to CATLGSQGDSYNEQFF.

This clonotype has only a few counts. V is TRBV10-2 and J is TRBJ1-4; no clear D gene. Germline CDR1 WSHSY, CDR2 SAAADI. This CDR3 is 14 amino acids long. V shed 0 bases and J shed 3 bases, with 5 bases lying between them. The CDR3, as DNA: TGCGCCAGCAGTGAGTCGACTCCTAATGAAAAACTGTTTTTT. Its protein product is CASSESTPNEKLFF.